This T cell receptor beta chain appears in the sequencing data of a study of technical replicates of blood from a handful of donors. There are 17 residues in the CDR3. V lost 0 bases and J lost 2; bases outside the gene matches: 6. Germline CDR1 reads SGHDN; CDR2 reads FVKESK. Only in-frame clones appear in the TCRdb table, and some are missing; sequencing was by immunoSEQ multiplex PCR. In the table there are tens of thousands of clones, 96% of which are singletons. Input material: T cells isolated from PBMCs. The V gene is TRBV14, the J gene TRBJ2-1; 8 positions match TRBD2. This clonotype originated in a human donor in good health. CDR3 DNA: TGTGCCAGCAGCCAAGAGAGTGGCGGGAGGACCTACAATGAGCAGTTCTTC. This translates into CASSQESGGRTYNEQFF.